Sequencing of this TCR beta chain was carried out in a study of T cell responses to AZD1222 COVID-19 vaccine (dated by TCRdb to the early 2020s). As for the study more broadly: TCR sequencing was performed for roughly 250 trial participants, of whom about 200 were given two doses of AZD1222 and around 25 were given two doses of MenACWY control vaccine. Trial participants were enrolled into age subgroups of 18-55, 56-69 and 70-plus years, which contained 148, 28 and 57 TCR-sequenced participants, respectively.

With respect to this clone: The clone's antigen remains unknown. Base qualities were left out, and no much larger clone turns up one base away.

Explained via the paper, the time point label denotes: about 28 days (+/-7) after the second vaccine dose. AZD1222 recipients given second doses at about 4 weeks or at about 12 weeks were pooled, since spike-specific TCR depth and breadth were not found to differ between the two schedules. Vaccinee samples came from UK trials COV001 and COV002, including a single-blind randomized controlled phase 2/3 trial of AZD1222 (ChAdOx1 nCoV-19) in healthy adults. For TCRbeta chain sequencing, PBMC samples from trial participants were taken at day 0 and at day 28 after the second dose. The CDR3 regions of human TCRbeta chains were subjected to immunosequencing. Regarding the original processing steps: Repertoire TCRs were matched against a reference library of SARS-CoV-2-specific TCRs generated with the MIRA antigen-specificity platform. Breadth was defined as the fraction of unique TCRs that were SARS-CoV-2-associated, and depth was defined as the fraction of total T cells that were SARS-CoV-2-associated. Using the MIRA data, every spike-specific TCR was mapped to the spike region that the TCR reacted to and assigned to either a CD4 or a CD8 class. Log10-transformed breadth and depth values were compared by one-way ANOVA with Sidak's multiple comparisons tests. In its TCRdb copy, this immuneACCESS table keeps in-frame sequences only and misses some clones. Where compared with another copy, unresolved V genes explain less than half of these, and the others have no known cause. That table is the source of V, J and clone size, and D and trimming were worked out from the DNA. Within this sample are about 81,000 clones, with 75% to 95% of them counted one time only. Around 8% of the sample comes from the top ten.

Overall study outcomes, separate from this receptor: Epitopes outside the regions mutated in the B.1.351 and B.1.1.7 variants were reportedly recognized by nearly half of the unique spike-specific TCRs. In the small 56-69-year group, the increase in depth fell short of significance, most likely because of low power. No day 14 peak-response samples were available, so repertoires were characterized only after the peak T cell response. Vaccine-associated CD4 TCRs spanned the whole spike protein, with dominant responses in regions 160-218 and 743-854. Most participants were white British and females outnumbered males, and the authors suggested that clonal diversity may have been underestimated. After two AZD1222 doses, both the breadth and the depth of spike-specific TCRs were significantly higher than at day 0 and than in MenACWY recipients. Only 5 to 7 AZD1222 recipients were SARS-CoV-2 seropositive at baseline, limiting conclusions about previously exposed vaccinees.

The CDR3 measures 14 amino acids from cysteine to phenylalanine. Solely the CDR3 DNA is kept, with 42 bases framed from the first base. In the germline V gene, CDR1 corresponds to SGHDN and CDR2 to FVKESK. V lost 3 bases and J lost 4 bases, and the count of bases not matched to a germline gene is 3. The clonotype comes from an adult who received the AZD1222 COVID-19 vaccine. Recombination linked TRBV14 to TRBJ2-4; TRBD2 lines up with 7 middle nucleotides. Sequences were derived from peripheral blood, sampled 28 days after the second AZD1222 dose. DNA sequence: TGTGCCAGCAGCCAGGGAGGGCTAAAAAACATTCAGTACTTC. This encodes CASSQGGLKNIQYF.